These 8 T cell receptor beta chains came from one sample sequenced in a study of healthy donors' naive CD4 and CD8 T cells. Each TCR library used 500 ng of total RNA and a linear amplification protocol. TCRdb called the reads again in MiXCR, with one record for every CDR3 protein. The sample includes 200,000 or so distinct CDR3 sequences, over 60% of them seen just once. Sample: naive CD4+ and CD8+ T cells sorted from blood, pooled from several donors. The receptors shown here come from a pool of human donors in good health; the sample pools cells from several healthy donors.

Of note for this clonotype: The junction does not match germline at one end; this may be a read error. This rearrangement joins TRBV6-2 or TRBV6-3 to TRBJ1-5, with D perhaps matching TRBD1 (6 bases). The CDR3 length is 16 residues. Germline V lookup: CDR1 MNHEY, CDR2 SVGEGT. Here the CDR3 DNA reads TGTGCCAGCAGTTATTTTCGGGGGGCGGGCAATCAGCCCCAGCACTTT. The encoded protein is CASSYFRGAGNQPQHF.

The rearrangement joins TRBV20-1 to TRBJ1-2; 12 bases match TRBD1. Germline values: CDR1 DFQATT, CDR2 SNEGSKA (reference sequence). The trim removed 3 bases at V and 9 bases at J, leaving 8 bases unmatched. The CDR3 is 14 residues long. CDR3 nucleotides: TGCAGTGCTAGCGGGGACAGGGGGCAAGGCAGCTACACCTTC. It encodes CSASGDRGQGSYTF.

The rearrangement joins TRBV29-1 to TRBJ2-1, with 12 bases fitting TRBD2. The CDR3 consists of 14 residues. Trimming at V came to 7 bases and at J to 5 bases, leaving 6 bases not matched to a gene. Germline CDR1 is SQVTM and CDR2 is ANQGSEA. The CDR3 spells CSASGRAWDNEQFF. The CDR3 region has the DNA TGCAGCGCTAGCGGGAGGGCCTGGGACAATGAGCAGTTCTTC.

The V call is TRBV18, the J call TRBJ2-7; no clear D gene. Trimming shortened V by 0 bases and J by 2 bases, and 11 bases separated the two germline ends. This CDR3 has 15 amino acids. Germline V lookup: CDR1 KGHSH, CDR2 LQKENI. The CDR3 region has the DNA TGTGCCAGCTCACCACCGTGGGCCAGCGCCTACGAGCAGTACTTC. It specifies CASSPPWASAYEQYF.

The V and J genes are TRBV29-1 and TRBJ2-3; TRBD1 aligns across 8 bases. The CDR3 contains 13 residues. Per germline, CDR1 SQVTM and CDR2 ANQGSEA. This CDR3 reads CGAAGGLPDTQYF. In DNA form, the CDR3 reads TGCGGCGCGGCAGGGGGCCTCCCAGATACGCAGTATTTT.

As to this clonotype: One junction end disagrees with the germline gene, perhaps due to a read error. This chain links TRBV6-5 with TRBJ2-7; a possible D gene is TRBD1 (6 bases). Germline CDR1 MNHEY, CDR2 SVGAGI. CDR3 length: 12 residues. This chain's CDR3 is CASKTGTYGQYF. DNA of the CDR3: TGTGCCAGCAAGACAGGAACCTACGGGCAGTACTTC.

The gene calls are TRBV29-1 and TRBJ2-1; D perhaps matches TRBD2 (6 bases). Germline V gene data show CDR1 as SQVTM and CDR2 as ANQGSEA. The CDR3 is made up of 12 amino acids. V was shortened by 3 bases and J by 8 bases, with 11 bases between the two germline ends. CDR3 sequence: CSVEEGGDEQFF. In nucleotides, the CDR3 is TGCAGCGTTGAGGAGGGTGGAGATGAGCAGTTCTTC.

The chain has TRBV29-1 and TRBJ2-7; no reliable D call. V lost 0 bases to trimming and J lost 3 bases, with 6 bases between them. This CDR3 is 12 amino acids long. In germline, CDR1 is SQVTM, CDR2 ANQGSEA. The CDR3 here is CSVEDQIYEQYF. The CDR3 nucleotides read TGCAGCGTTGAAGACCAGATCTACGAGCAGTACTTC.